Sequencing of this TCR beta chain was carried out in a study of blood T cell repertoires in COVID-19. Turning to the study itself: Samples of COVID-19 (acute and convalescent) were obtained from the United States, Italy and Spain. T cells, B-cell-depleted T cells, or PBMCs provided the cDNA or gDNA that served as material.

This CDR3 is built from 16 residues. Germline assignment: CDR1 MDHEN and CDR2 SYDVKM. The V segment lost 1 base and the J segment 5 bases; nucleotides outside the gene matches: 5. Per the study methods: Estimation of nucleated cell counts was performed using reference gene primer amplification. Profiling relied on immunoSEQ multiplex PCR, and the TCRdb table lists in-frame clones only, not all of them. That table gives V, J and clone size, and the DNA gave D and trimming. The sample shows 230,000 or so clones, more than 75% of them seen only once. Sequenced: peripheral blood. The TCR originated in a man aged 35-49 years with active or convalescent COVID-19. The chain couples TRBV28 to TRBJ2-7; 13 bases match TRBD2. CDR3 protein: CASSLSRLAGGHEQYF. CDR3 sequence (DNA): TGTGCCAGCAGTTTATCGAGACTAGCGGGAGGCCACGAGCAGTACTTC.